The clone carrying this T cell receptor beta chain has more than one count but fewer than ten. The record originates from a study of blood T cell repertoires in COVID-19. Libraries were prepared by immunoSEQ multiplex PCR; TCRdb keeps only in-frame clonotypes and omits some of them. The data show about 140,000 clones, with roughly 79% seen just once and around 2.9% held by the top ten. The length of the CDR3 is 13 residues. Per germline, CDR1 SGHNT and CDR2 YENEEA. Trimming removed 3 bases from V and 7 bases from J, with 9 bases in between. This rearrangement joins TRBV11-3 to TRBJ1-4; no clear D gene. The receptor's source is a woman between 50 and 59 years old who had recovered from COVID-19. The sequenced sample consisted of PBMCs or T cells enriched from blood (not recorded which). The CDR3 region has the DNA TGTGCCAGCAGCTTGAGGGTCGGTGAAAAACTGTTTTTT. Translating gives CASSLRVGEKLFF. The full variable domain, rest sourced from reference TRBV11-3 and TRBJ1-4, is EAGVVQSPRYKIIEKKQPVAFWCNPISGHNTLYWYLQNLGQGPELLIRYENEEAVDDSQLPKDRFSAERLKGVDSTLKIQPAELGDSAVYLCASSLRVGEKLFFGSGTQLSVL.